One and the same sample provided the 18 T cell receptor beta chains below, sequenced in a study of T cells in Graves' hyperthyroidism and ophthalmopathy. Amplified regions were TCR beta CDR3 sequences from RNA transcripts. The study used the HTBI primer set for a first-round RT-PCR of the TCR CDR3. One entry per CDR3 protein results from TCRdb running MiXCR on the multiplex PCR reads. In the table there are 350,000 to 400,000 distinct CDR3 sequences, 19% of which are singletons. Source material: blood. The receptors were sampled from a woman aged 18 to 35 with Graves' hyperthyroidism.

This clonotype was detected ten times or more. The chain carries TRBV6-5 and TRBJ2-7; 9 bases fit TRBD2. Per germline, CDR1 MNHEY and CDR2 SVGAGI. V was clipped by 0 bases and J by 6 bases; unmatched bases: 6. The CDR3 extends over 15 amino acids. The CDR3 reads CASSYSGGGASEQYF. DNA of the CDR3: TGTGCCAGCAGTTACTCTGGCGGGGGGGCCTCCGAGCAGTACTTC.

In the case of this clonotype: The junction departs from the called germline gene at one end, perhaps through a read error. The CDR3 sequence is CASSYGLAGTTRELFF. The CDR3 DNA reads TGTGCCAGCAGTTACGGCCTAGCGGGGACCACCCGGGAGCTGTTTTTT. The V and J genes are TRBV6-2 or TRBV6-3 and TRBJ2-2; TRBD2 aligns across 9 bases. Germline assignment: CDR1 MNHEY and CDR2 SVGEGT. The CDR3 is 16 amino acids.

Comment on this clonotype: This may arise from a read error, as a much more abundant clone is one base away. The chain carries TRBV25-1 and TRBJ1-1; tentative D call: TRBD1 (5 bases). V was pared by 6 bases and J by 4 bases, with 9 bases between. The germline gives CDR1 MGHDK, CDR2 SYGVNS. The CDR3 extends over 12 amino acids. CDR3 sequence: CASSGAVTEAFF. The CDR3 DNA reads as TGTGCCAGCAGCGGGGCGGTCACTGAAGCTTTCTTT.

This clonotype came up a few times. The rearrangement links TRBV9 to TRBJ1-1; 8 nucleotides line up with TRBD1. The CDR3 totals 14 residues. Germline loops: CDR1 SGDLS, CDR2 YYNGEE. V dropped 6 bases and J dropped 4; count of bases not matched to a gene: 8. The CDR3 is CASTLTGEGTEAFF. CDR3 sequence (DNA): TGTGCCAGCACCCTGACAGGGGAAGGCACTGAAGCTTTCTTT.

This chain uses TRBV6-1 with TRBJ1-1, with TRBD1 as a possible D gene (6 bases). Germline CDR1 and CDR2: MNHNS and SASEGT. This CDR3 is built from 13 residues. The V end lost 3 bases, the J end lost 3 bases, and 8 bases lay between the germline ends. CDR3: CASSERQDTEAFF. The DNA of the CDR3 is TGTGCCAGCAGTGAGAGACAGGACACTGAAGCTTTCTTT.

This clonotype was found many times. CDR3 sequence (DNA): TGTGCCAGCAGTTTAGGGGACCGGGGGCGCGGAGAGACCCAGTACTTC. This codes for CASSLGDRGRGETQYF. This chain joins TRBV12-3 or TRBV12-4 and TRBJ2-5, with D perhaps being TRBD1 or TRBD2 (6 bases each). Trimming left V 1 base short and J 4 bases short, with 16 bases between. There are 16 residues in the CDR3.

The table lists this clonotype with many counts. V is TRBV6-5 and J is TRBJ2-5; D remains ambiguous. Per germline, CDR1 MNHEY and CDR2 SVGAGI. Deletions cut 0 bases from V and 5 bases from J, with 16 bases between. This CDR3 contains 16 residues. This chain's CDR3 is CASSYSTNPRRETQYF. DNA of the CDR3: TGTGCCAGCAGTTACTCAACGAACCCGAGGCGGGAGACCCAGTACTTC.

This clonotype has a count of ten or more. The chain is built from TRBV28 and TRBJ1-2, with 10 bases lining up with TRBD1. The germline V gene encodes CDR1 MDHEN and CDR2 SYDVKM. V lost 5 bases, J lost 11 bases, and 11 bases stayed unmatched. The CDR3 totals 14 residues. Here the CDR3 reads CASSTGQGEAAYTF. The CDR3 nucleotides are TGTGCCAGCAGTACCGGACAGGGGGAAGCGGCGTACACCTTC.

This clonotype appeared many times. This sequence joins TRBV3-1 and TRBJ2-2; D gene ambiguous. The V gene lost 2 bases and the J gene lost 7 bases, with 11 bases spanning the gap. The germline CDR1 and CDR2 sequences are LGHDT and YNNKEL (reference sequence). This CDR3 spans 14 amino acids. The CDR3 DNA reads TGTGCCAGCAGCCAACCCCTTCTTCTCGGGGAGCTGTTTTTT. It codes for CASSQPLLLGELFF. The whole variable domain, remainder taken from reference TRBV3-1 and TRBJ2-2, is DTAVSQTPKYLVTQMGNDKSIKCEQNLGHDTMYWYKQDSKKFLKIMFSYNNKELIINETVPNRFSPKSPDKAHLNLHINSLELGDSAVYFCASSQPLLLGELFFGEGSRLTVL.

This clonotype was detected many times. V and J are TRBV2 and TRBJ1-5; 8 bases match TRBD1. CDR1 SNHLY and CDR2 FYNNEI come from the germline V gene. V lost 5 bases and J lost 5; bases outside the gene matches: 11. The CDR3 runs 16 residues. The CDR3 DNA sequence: TGTGCCAGCAGTCGCCAGTTGGACAGGGAGGATCAGCCCCAGCATTTT. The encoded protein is CASSRQLDREDQPQHF.

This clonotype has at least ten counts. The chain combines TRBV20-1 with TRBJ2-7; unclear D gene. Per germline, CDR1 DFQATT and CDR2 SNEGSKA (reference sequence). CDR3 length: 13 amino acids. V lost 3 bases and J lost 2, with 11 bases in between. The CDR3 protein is CSARVSVTYEQYF. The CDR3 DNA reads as TGCAGTGCTAGGGTTTCAGTTACCTACGAGCAGTACTTC.

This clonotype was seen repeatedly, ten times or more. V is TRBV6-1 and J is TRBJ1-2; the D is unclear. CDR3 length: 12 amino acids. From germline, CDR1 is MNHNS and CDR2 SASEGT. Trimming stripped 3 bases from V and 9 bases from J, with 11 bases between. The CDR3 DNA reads TGTGCCAGCAGTGACACGAACTCTCGCTACACCTTC. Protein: CASSDTNSRYTF.

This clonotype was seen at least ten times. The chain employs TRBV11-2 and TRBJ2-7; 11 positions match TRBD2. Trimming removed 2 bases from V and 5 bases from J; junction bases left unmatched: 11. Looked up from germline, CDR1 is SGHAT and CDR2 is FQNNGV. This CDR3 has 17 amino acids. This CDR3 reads CASSLSPSASGGNEQYF. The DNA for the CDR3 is TGTGCCAGCAGCTTATCCCCCTCGGCTAGCGGGGGGAACGAGCAGTACTTC.

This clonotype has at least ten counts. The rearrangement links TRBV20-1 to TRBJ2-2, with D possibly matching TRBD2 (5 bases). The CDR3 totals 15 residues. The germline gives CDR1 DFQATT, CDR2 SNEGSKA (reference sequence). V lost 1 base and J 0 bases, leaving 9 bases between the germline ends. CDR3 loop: CSARVWRTNTGELFF. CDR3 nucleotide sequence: TGCAGTGCTAGAGTTTGGAGGACGAACACCGGGGAGCTGTTTTTT.

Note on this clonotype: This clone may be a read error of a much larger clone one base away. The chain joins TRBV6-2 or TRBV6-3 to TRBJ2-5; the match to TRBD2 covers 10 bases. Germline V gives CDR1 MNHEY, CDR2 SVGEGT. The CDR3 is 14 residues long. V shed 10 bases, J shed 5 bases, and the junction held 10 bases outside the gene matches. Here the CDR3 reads CAIESSGGMETQYF. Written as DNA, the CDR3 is TGTGCCATCGAGAGTAGCGGGGGGATGGAGACCCAGTACTTC.

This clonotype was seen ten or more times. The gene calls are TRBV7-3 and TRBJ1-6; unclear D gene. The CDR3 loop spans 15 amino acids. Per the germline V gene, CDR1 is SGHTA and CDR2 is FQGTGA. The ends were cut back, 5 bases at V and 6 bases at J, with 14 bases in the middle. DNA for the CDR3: TGTGCCAGCAGCGACGAAGTCCGCACTAATTCACCCCTCCACTTT. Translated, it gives CASSDEVRTNSPLHF. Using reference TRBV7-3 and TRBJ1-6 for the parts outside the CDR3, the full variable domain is GAGVSQTPSNKVTEKGKYVELRCDPISGHTALYWYRQSLGQGPEFLIYFQGTGAADDSGLPNDRFFAVRPEGSVSTLKIQRTERGDSAVYLCASSDEVRTNSPLHFGNGTRLTVT.

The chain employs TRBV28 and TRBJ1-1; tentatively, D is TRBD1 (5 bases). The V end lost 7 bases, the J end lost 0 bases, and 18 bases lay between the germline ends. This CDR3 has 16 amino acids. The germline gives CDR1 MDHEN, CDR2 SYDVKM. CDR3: CASTRTVGHVNTEAFF. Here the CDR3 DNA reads TGTGCCAGCACCCGCACCGTCGGACACGTGAACACTGAAGCTTTCTTT. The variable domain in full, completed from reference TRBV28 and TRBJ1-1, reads DVKVTQSSRYLVKRTGEKVFLECVQDMDHENMFWYRQDPGLGLRLIYFSYDVKMKEKGDIPEGYSVSREKKERFSLILESASTNQTSMYLCASTRTVGHVNTEAFFGQGTRLTVV.

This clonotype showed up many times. The CDR3 coding sequence is TGCAGTGCTAGAGGGGGACAGGGGCGGTCCTATGGCTACACCTTC. Protein: CSARGGQGRSYGYTF. The chain joins TRBV20-1 to TRBJ1-2, with 10 positions matching TRBD1. Germline-derived CDR1 and CDR2 are DFQATT and SNEGSKA (reference sequence). Trimming removed 1 base from V and 4 bases from J; junction bases left unmatched: 6. The CDR3 covers 15 residues.